Each of the 27 T cell receptor beta chains below was sequenced from the same sample in a study of T cell repertoires in cytomegalovirus infection. TCRdb used MiXCR to reprocess the reads, holding one entry per CDR3 protein. The data contain more than 75,000 distinct CDR3 sequences, 3% to 4.5% of them singletons. Sequenced: PBMCs. The receptors shown here come from a human donor in good health (CMV status not recorded). Some clones in this sample may be carry-over from other donors' samples.

This clonotype was picked up many times. The chain couples TRBV7-9 to TRBJ2-6, with D possibly matching TRBD1 (6 bases). The CDR3 runs 17 residues. The V end lost 5 bases, the J end lost 3 bases, and 17 bases lay between the germline ends. Germline-derived CDR1 and CDR2 are SEHNR and FQNEAQ (reference sequence). DNA for the CDR3: TGTGCCAGCAGCCTCTCCCCCAGGGGAATTGGGGCCAACGTCCTGACTTTC. It translates to CASSLSPRGIGANVLTF. The full variable domain, rest sourced from reference TRBV7-9 and TRBJ2-6, is DTGVSQNPRHKITKRGQNVTFRCDPISEHNRLYWYRQTLGQGPEFLTYFQNEAQLEKSRLLSDRFSAERPKGSFSTLEIQRTEQGDSAMYLCASSLSPRGIGANVLTFGAGSRLTVL.

This clonotype was recorded many times. The genes are TRBV4-3 and TRBJ1-5, with D hard to call. The CDR3 length is 15 residues. V lost 3 bases and J 5 bases, leaving 14 bases between the germline ends. Germline loops: CDR1 LGHNA, CDR2 YSLEER. CDR3 DNA sequence: TGCGCCAGCAGCCACTATCTTGGGATGGATCAGCCCCAGCATTTT. Its translation is CASSHYLGMDQPQHF.

This clonotype was seen repeatedly, ten times or more. The chain is built from TRBV5-1 and TRBJ1-6; the D is unclear. Looked up from germline, CDR1 is SGHRS and CDR2 is YFSETQ. Trimming removed 4 bases from V and 0 bases from J, with 11 bases in between. This CDR3 comprises 16 residues. The CDR3 spells CASSPIQSSYNSPLHF. CDR3 DNA: TGCGCCAGCAGCCCCATTCAAAGCTCCTATAATTCACCCCTCCACTTT. Variable domain in full (rest from reference TRBV5-1 and TRBJ1-6): KAGVTQTPRYLIKTRGQQVTLSCSPISGHRSVSWYQQTPGQGLQFLFEYFSETQRNKGNFPGRFSGRQFSNSRSEMNVSTLELGDSALYLCASSPIQSSYNSPLHFGNGTRLTVT.

This clonotype appeared many times. The V and J genes are TRBV10-3 and TRBJ2-1; D remains ambiguous. Trimming took 1 base from V and 13 from J, leaving 14 bases between them. There are 13 residues in the CDR3. Germline CDR1 ENHRY, CDR2 SYGVKD. The CDR3 loop is CAISEFATLSQFF. The CDR3 DNA reads TGTGCCATCAGTGAGTTCGCTACTCTTTCTCAGTTCTTC.

This clonotype was recorded many times. V is TRBV20-1 and J is TRBJ1-1; D is uncertain. The V gene's germline CDR1 is DFQATT and CDR2 SNEGSKA (reference sequence). The length of the CDR3 is 13 residues. Trimming took 2 bases from V and 7 from J, leaving 14 bases between them. CDR3 nucleotides: TGCAGTGCTAGACCCATCCCCGCGCGTGAAGCTTTCTTT. Translated, it gives CSARPIPAREAFF.

Many counts were recorded for this clonotype. The gene calls are TRBV7-6 and TRBJ1-3; a weak D match, TRBD1 (6 bases). Trimming removed 11 bases from V and 0 bases from J, with 17 bases in between. Germline CDR1 and CDR2: SGHVS and FNYEAQ. The CDR3 contains 15 residues. DNA of the CDR3: TGTGCCCCGCAACACCGGGACAACTCTGGAAACACCATATATTTT. It is translated as CAPQHRDNSGNTIYF.

This clonotype showed up many times. The chain employs TRBV11-3 and TRBJ1-5; no clear D gene. The germline V gene has CDR1 SGHNT and CDR2 YENEEA. This CDR3 has 14 amino acids. Trimming removed 3 bases from V and 3 bases from J, with 9 bases in between. CDR3 DNA sequence: TGTGCCAGCAGCTTCCATCCTCCCAATCAGCCCCAGCATTTT. It encodes CASSFHPPNQPQHF.

In its sample, this clonotype was seen many times. The J gene is TRBJ1-5, the V gene TRBV3-1, with a weak D call TRBD1 (5 bases). The CDR3 runs to 16 residues. The germline gives CDR1 LGHDT, CDR2 YNNKEL (reference sequence). Trimming cost V 1 base and J 6 bases, with 16 bases left between them. Here the CDR3 DNA reads TGTGCCAGCAGCCAAGGAGTGGCAGGGCAAGGTCAGCCCCAGCATTTT. This translates into CASSQGVAGQGQPQHF.

There are many counts of this clonotype. The CDR3 is CASTDPMNTEAFF. The CDR3 DNA reads TGTGCCAGCACTGACCCCATGAACACTGAAGCTTTCTTT. J is TRBJ1-1 and V is TRBV28; no clear D gene. Germline CDR1 reads MDHEN; CDR2 reads SYDVKM. This CDR3 spans 13 amino acids. Trimming shortened V by 7 bases and J by 0 bases, and 9 bases separated the two germline ends.

This clonotype was observed many times. V usage is TRBV15 and J usage is TRBJ2-5; D remains unclear. The V end lost 0 bases, the J end lost 5 bases, and 10 bases lay between the germline ends. The CDR3 covers 14 residues. CDR1 and CDR2 (germline): LNHNV, YYDKDF (reference sequence). CDR3 residues: CATSREQPRETQYF. CDR3 DNA: TGTGCCACCAGCAGAGAACAGCCCAGGGAGACCCAGTACTTC. The variable domain in full, completed from reference TRBV15 and TRBJ2-5, reads DAMVIQNPRYQVTQFGKPVTLSCSQTLNHNVMYWYQQKSSQAPKLLFHYYDKDFNNEADTPDNFQSRRPNTSFCFLDIRSPGLGDTAMYLCATSREQPRETQYFGPGTRLLVL.

In its sample, this clonotype was seen many times. The chain carries TRBV6-2 or TRBV6-3 and TRBJ1-1; D uncertain. Germline CDR1 and CDR2: MNHEY and SVGEGT. The V end was cut by 8 bases, the J end by 4 bases, with 14 bases between. The CDR3 totals 13 residues. CDR3 residues: CASGITEGTEAFF. For the CDR3, the DNA is TGTGCCAGCGGGATTACGGAGGGCACTGAAGCTTTCTTT.

This clonotype appeared many times. The V gene is TRBV7-2, the J gene TRBJ1-5; D is unresolved. The CDR3 loop spans 13 amino acids. Germline assignment: CDR1 SGHTA and CDR2 FQGNSA. V lost 5 bases and J lost 2, with 7 bases in between. CDR3 loop: CASSSQGNQPQHF. The CDR3 DNA sequence: TGTGCCAGCAGCAGCCAGGGCAATCAGCCCCAGCATTTT.

This clonotype has ten or more counts. The V and J genes are TRBV30 and TRBJ1-1, with D possibly matching TRBD1 (5 bases). V lost 4 bases to trimming and J lost 8 bases, with 14 bases between them. This CDR3 region has 12 residues. Germline CDR1 GTSNPN, CDR2 SVGIG (reference sequence). The CDR3 sequence is CAWIKGTVEAFF. CDR3 nucleotide sequence: TGTGCCTGGATCAAAGGGACGGTAGAAGCTTTCTTT.

This clonotype was detected many times. This sequence joins TRBV6-7 and TRBJ1-6; 7 nucleotides agree with TRBD1. Being an ORF, TRBV6-7 has a function that is uncertain. The V gene end was trimmed by 7 bases and the J gene end by 8 bases; junction bases not matched to a gene: 5. The CDR3 is made up of 13 amino acids. The CDR3 protein is CASNGQGDSPLHF. The CDR3 coding sequence is TGTGCCAGCAACGGCCAGGGGGATTCACCCCTCCACTTT.

This clonotype was found many times. The chain carries TRBV27 and TRBJ2-3; TRBD1 agrees at 7 bases. Germline V gene sequence: CDR1 MNHEY, CDR2 SMNVEV (reference sequence). With 5 bases clipped from V and 2 bases from J, the junction kept 13 bases outside the gene matches. This CDR3 is 17 amino acids long. The DNA of the CDR3 is TGTGCCAGCAGTCAACCGGGCAGGGGACAGATCACAGATACGCAGTATTTT. This encodes CASSQPGRGQITDTQYF.

There are many counts of this clonotype. The chain carries TRBV7-8 and TRBJ2-2; maybe TRBD2 (5 bases). V shed 4 bases and J shed 8 bases, with 11 bases lying between them. The germline V gene has CDR1 SGHVS and CDR2 FQNEAQ. The CDR3 runs to 13 residues. In DNA form, the CDR3 reads TGTGCCAGCAGCTCCGGACGGGGAGGGGAGCTGTTTTTT. It yields the protein CASSSGRGGELFF.

This clonotype was observed many times. The chain links TRBV7-2 to TRBJ2-3; 8 positions agree with TRBD2. This CDR3 has 15 residues. V trimming: 8 bases; J trimming: 2 bases; junction bases outside the gene matches: 9. Per germline, CDR1 SGHTA and CDR2 FQGNSA. The CDR3 is CASGPGGPNTDTQYF. DNA of the CDR3: TGTGCCAGCGGACCGGGGGGGCCTAACACAGATACGCAGTATTTT.

Ten or more counts support this clonotype. This chain uses TRBV7-9 with TRBJ1-2; the D is unclear. There are 13 residues in the CDR3. Trimming took off 5 bases at V and 0 bases at J, with 7 bases between the two ends. CDR1 is SEHNR, CDR2 FQNEAQ, per germline (reference sequence). The CDR3 reads CASSAAANYGYTF. DNA for the CDR3: TGTGCCAGCAGCGCGGCTGCTAACTATGGCTACACCTTC.

J is TRBJ2-2 and V is TRBV11-1, with D unclear. This CDR3 is 17 amino acids long. Germline V gives CDR1 SGHAT, CDR2 FQDESV (reference sequence). Trimming stripped 5 bases from V and 0 bases from J, with 16 bases between. The DNA for the CDR3 is TGTGCCAGCAGCCCCCCCCCCGGCTCCGCGAACACCGGGGAGCTGTTTTTT. Protein: CASSPPPGSANTGELFF.

This clonotype was observed many times. The rearrangement links TRBV7-8 to TRBJ1-1; no reliable D call. From germline, CDR1 is SGHVS and CDR2 FQNEAQ. This CDR3 contains 13 residues. The V gene lost 5 bases and the J gene lost 7 bases, with 14 bases spanning the gap. The CDR3 is CASSPARVHEAFF. DNA of the CDR3: TGTGCCAGCAGCCCGGCGAGGGTTCATGAAGCTTTCTTT.

This clonotype was observed many times. This chain links TRBV7-9 with TRBJ1-1, with TRBD1 matching over 9 bases. The V gene's germline CDR1 is SEHNR and CDR2 FQNEAQ (reference sequence). With 5 bases clipped from V and 1 base from J, the junction kept 8 bases outside the gene matches. This CDR3 contains 16 residues. In DNA, the CDR3 is TGTGCCAGCAGCCCTACCGGGACAGGGCCGAACACTGAAGCTTTCTTT. Translated, it gives CASSPTGTGPNTEAFF.

This clonotype was recorded at least ten times. The genes are TRBV19 and TRBJ1-4, with unresolved D. Trimming stripped 5 bases from V and 0 bases from J, with 16 bases between. The CDR3 has 17 residues. CDR1 is LNHDA and CDR2 is SQIVND in the germline V gene (reference sequence). The CDR3 nucleotides are TGTGCCAGTAGTCGGCAGGCGAGACGGGCAACTAATGAAAAACTGTTTTTT. Protein: CASSRQARRATNEKLFF.

This clonotype was seen many times. The J gene is TRBJ2-7, the V gene TRBV20-1; a weak D match, TRBD1 (6 bases). The germline CDR1 and CDR2 sequences are DFQATT and SNEGSKA (reference sequence). This CDR3 is 15 amino acids long. The V gene lost 1 base and the J gene lost 2 bases, with 15 bases spanning the gap. The CDR3 loop is CSARVAGTPPYEQYF. CDR3 DNA sequence: TGCAGTGCTAGAGTAGCCGGGACACCTCCCTACGAGCAGTACTTC.

This clonotype was detected ten times or more. In nucleotides, the CDR3 is TGTGCCAGCAGCTTGATCATCGCCTACAAGGGAGGAGACACTGAAGCTTTCTTT. It specifies CASSLIIAYKGGDTEAFF. The chain is built from TRBV7-9 and TRBJ1-1, with D uncertain. Germline loops: CDR1 SEHNR, CDR2 FQNEAQ (reference sequence). V was shortened by 3 bases and J by 3 bases, with 23 bases between the two germline ends. This CDR3 contains 18 residues.

The sample holds many counts of this clonotype. The CDR3, as DNA: TGCGCCAGCAGCATCGGGTTCTACGAGCAGTACTTC. Its protein product is CASSIGFYEQYF. The chain uses TRBV5-1 and TRBJ2-7; no clear D gene. The CDR3 is 12 amino acids. Germline CDR1 reads SGHRS; CDR2 reads YFSETQ. V lost 4 bases and J 3 bases, leaving 8 bases between the germline ends.

This clonotype was seen repeatedly, ten times or more. The chain links TRBV7-2 to TRBJ1-1, with a tentative D call TRBD1 (6 bases). V was shortened by 4 bases and J by 2 bases, with 20 bases between the two germline ends. CDR3 length equals 17 residues. Per the germline V gene, CDR1 is SGHTA and CDR2 is FQGNSA. CDR3 sequence (DNA): TGTGCCAGCAGCTCTAGGGGGGGGATCTTTGTAAACACTGAAGCTTTCTTT. It translates to CASSSRGGIFVNTEAFF.

This clonotype was observed many times. The rearrangement joins TRBV28 to TRBJ2-3; 7 positions match TRBD2. CDR3 length: 17 residues. Germline trimming cut 2 bases from V and 4 bases from J; bases unmatched to any gene: 12. The germline gives CDR1 MDHEN, CDR2 SYDVKM. The CDR3 reads CASSLSHLAVFPDTQYF. In DNA form, the CDR3 reads TGTGCCAGCAGTTTAAGTCACCTAGCGGTGTTCCCAGATACGCAGTATTTT.